These 3 T cell receptor beta chains originate from one sample sequenced in a study of response to subunit inactivated influenza vaccine. MiXCR was run by TCRdb on the RT-PCR reads, yielding one entry per CDR3 protein. Here the sample spans a few hundred thousand distinct CDR3 sequences, about 7.2% being singletons. Sequenced material: PBMCs from blood, taken 23 to 25 months after vaccination. These receptors all stem from a man between 50 and 75 years old who received an inactivated influenza vaccine.

The chain combines TRBV27 with TRBJ2-3; D may be TRBD2 (7 bases). The CDR3 has 15 amino acids. Germline V lookup: CDR1 MNHEY, CDR2 SMNVEV (reference sequence). Trimming pared 6 bases from V and 5 bases from J, leaving 18 bases between. CDR3 coding DNA: TGTGCCAGCAGCCCGTGGGGGGGGCCCAAAGATACGCAGTATTTT. Translating gives CASSPWGGPKDTQYF.

This clonotype has at least ten counts. The chain combines TRBV27 with TRBJ1-4, with 9 bases lining up with TRBD1. Germline CDR1 reads MNHEY; CDR2 reads SMNVEV (reference sequence). V lost 6 bases to trimming and J lost 7 bases; unmatched junction nucleotides: 6. The CDR3 has 14 amino acids. The CDR3 sequence: CASRTTGGIEKLFF. The CDR3 nucleotides read TGTGCCAGCAGGACGACAGGGGGGATTGAAAAACTGTTTTTT.

This clonotype showed up many times. The V call is TRBV10-3, the J call TRBJ1-1, with D unresolved. CDR3 length equals 15 residues. V gave up 3 bases and J gave up 0 bases, with 11 bases separating them. CDR1 is ENHRY, CDR2 SYGVKD, per germline. The CDR3 DNA sequence: TGTGCCATCAGTGAAATAGGATCCATGAACACTGAAGCTTTCTTT. Amino acid sequence: CAISEIGSMNTEAFF.